This record covers a single T cell receptor (beta chain). This clone appeared a few times. The target of this receptor is not known. Base qualities are not provided; no much larger clone lies one nucleotide away. Each donor gave one peripheral blood draw, averaging roughly 0.11 L, which was collected into heparinised tubes. A BD FACSAria II and a panel including CD45RO, CCR7, CD25, CD127, CD95 and CD27 were used to sort naive, central memory, regulatory and stem cell-like memory CD4+ T cells. Purity was above 95% for every sorted population. PBMCs were isolated immediately by Lymphoprep density gradient centrifugation and stained directly without culture. So that batch effects would be minimized, each experiment stained and sorted samples in pairs, pairing one healthy donor with one patient. The sample originates from a study of beta chain features in type 1 diabetes (dated by TCRdb to the late 2010s). Describing the broader study: Mean age, gender distribution, total cell number and subset yield were not different between patients and healthy donors. A total of roughly 100 million sorted cells were examined across all samples, and a strong correlation was observed between cell number per subset and RNA yield. Regulatory and stem cell-like memory subsets were isolated from only 8 patients and about eight healthy donors, whereas naive and central memory subsets came from all 30 or so donors. The study compared TCRB repertoires of sorted circulating CD4+ T cell subsets between recently diagnosed type 1 diabetes patients and matched healthy donors.

The CDR3 contains 15 residues, cysteine and phenylalanine counted. Only the CDR3 part of the read is kept: 45 bases, read in frame from the first base. Looking up the germline V gene yields CDR1 MNHNS and CDR2 SASEGT. The germline ends are 15 bases apart after V is trimmed by 2 bases and J by 10 bases. The High Capacity cDNA Reverse Transcription Kit was used to reverse transcribe all of the isolated RNA, meaning that expressed TCRB transcripts were what got sequenced. Deep immunoSEQ sequencing was performed on naive, central memory and regulatory T cell samples, with an average of around 3.4 million total reads per sample. Sorted cells were lysed in RLT buffer, and RNA was extracted using DNase-treated RNeasy Micro or Mini kits according to cell number. Each cell subset was processed on its own to prevent cross-contamination, while patient and healthy donor samples were processed together. Using the immunoSEQ multiplex PCR, TCRB sequences were amplified from cDNA into 87-bp fragments spanning the CDR3 region. Amplicons were sequenced on the Illumina HiSeq platform. Turning to the authors' computational methods: PCR bias was computationally corrected using synthetic template baselines, reads within Hamming distance 2 were collapsed, and singletons that could not be merged were discarded. Reads were aligned against IMGT so that V, D and J genes, CDR3 length and insertions or deletions at six rearrangement sites could be assigned. Clonotype counts were normalized to sorted cell number within each subset before computing true diversity and Gini coefficients with the tcR R package. The overlap coefficient, calculated on TCRB nucleotide sequences, was used to measure repertoire sharing. TCRdb carries this immuneACCESS record with in-frame sequences only. Its versions omit some clonotypes, under half of them owing to an unresolved V gene in the studies checked, with the rest unexplained. Clonal size and the V and J genes are those of that table, whereas D and trimming came from the DNA. This sample lists about 320,000 clones; around 15% were detected once. The ten largest clones capture 6.7% of the sample.

Beyond this particular receptor, the publication reports: Because cDNA was sequenced instead of genomic DNA, activated cells with high expression could be over-represented, although the groups did not differ in activation or CD3 levels. Because the HLA sub-analyses included only small numbers of individuals, any influence of HLA type on TCRB rearrangement was left unresolved. Fewer insertions and more nucleotide deletions at VDJ recombination sites were observed in patients with type 1 diabetes, implying thymic rearrangement abnormalities. The naive, central memory and regulatory TCRB repertoires appeared to resemble one another more closely among patients than among healthy donors. A moderate but significant shortening of TCRB CDR3 length was observed in type 1 diabetes patients in all four CD4+ subsets. Shorter templates might have been favored by PCR, but patient and control samples were amplified and corrected together, so both groups would have been affected equally by any skew.

The source is a man aged 25-40 years in good health. The sequenced sample consisted of central memory CD4+ T cells from blood. The chain links TRBV6-1 with TRBJ1-6; the D gene is perhaps TRBD1, on 5 matching bases. The DNA sequence is as follows: TGTGCCAGCAGTGAAAGCGGGGGTTTTCGGTCACCCCTCCACTTT. Translated, this gives CASSESGGFRSPLHF.